A single sample is the source of the 4 T cell receptor beta chains below, sequenced in a study of T-cell memory formation after mild COVID-19. TCRdb recomputed calls from the 5' RACE reads with MiXCR, one row per CDR3 protein. The data hold about 430,000 distinct CDR3 sequences, with more than 20% observed a single time. The sequenced material came from PBMCs or a T cell subset sorted from them (not recorded which). These receptors all stem from an adult woman who had mild COVID-19 (a few samples of this study predate the infection). Cell type and time point are not known.

The gene calls are TRBV20-1 and TRBJ2-5; 9 bases are a match to TRBD2. The CDR3 is made up of 15 amino acids. CDR1 is DFQATT and CDR2 is SNEGSKA in the germline V gene (reference sequence). In nucleotides, the CDR3 is TGCAGCCTAAATGGGCGGGAGGGGTACCAAGAGACCCAGTACTTC. This sequence encodes CSLNGREGYQETQYF.

The chain carries TRBV21-1 and TRBJ2-2; no DNA check was done on the table's D call, TRBD2. TRBV21-1 is tagged as a pseudogene. The CDR3 runs to 13 residues. CDR3 sequence reads: CASSEGGPGELFF. For the CDR3, the DNA is TGTGCCAGCAGCGAGGGAGGCCCCGGGGAGCTGTTTTTT.

This clonotype was detected only a few times. V and J are TRBV10-3 and TRBJ2-7; D may be TRBD2 (6 bases). In germline, CDR1 is ENHRY, CDR2 SYGVKD. The CDR3 is 15 amino acids. The ends were cut back, 6 bases at V and 1 base at J, with 16 bases in the middle. The CDR3 region is CAIREGSTGSYEQYF. DNA for the CDR3: TGTGCCATCAGGGAGGGCAGTACGGGGTCCTACGAGCAGTACTTC.

This chain links TRBV6-6 with TRBJ2-6; no clear D gene. Per the germline V gene, CDR1 is MNHNY and CDR2 is SVGAGI (reference sequence). This CDR3 region has 15 residues. V was trimmed by 7 bases and J by 0 bases, leaving 10 bases between them. CDR3 coding DNA: TGTGCCAGCACCCTACCCTCCTCTGGGGCCAACGTCCTGACTTTC. This translates into CASTLPSSGANVLTF.